These 28 T cell receptor beta chains share one sample of origin, sequenced in a study of PD-1 blockade in classical Hodgkin lymphoma. The time point was: cycle 4 day 1 (C4D1), after less than 7 weeks of nivolumab. Every patient had relapsed following autologous stem cell transplantation, and cohorts differed in brentuximab vedotin exposure. Clones were sequenced by immunoSEQ multiplex PCR, and TCRdb holds only the in-frame ones, with some missing. The sample contains approximately 100,000 clones, 75% to 85% of which appear only once. The sequenced sample was peripheral blood mononuclear cells (PBMCs), obtained before the fourth cycle of nivolumab. Receptors were obtained from a human donor with classical Hodgkin lymphoma.

The chain is built from TRBV30 and TRBJ2-4; D gene ambiguous. The length of the CDR3 is 11 residues. V was shortened by 1 base and J by 6 bases, with 4 bases between the two germline ends. Germline V CDR1 and CDR2: GTSNPN, SVGIG (reference sequence). CDR3 nucleotide sequence: TGTGCCTGGAGTGAGGGAAACATTCAGTACTTC. Its translation: CAWSEGNIQYF.

The chain employs TRBV18 and TRBJ2-3, with D uncertain. This CDR3 is built from 15 residues. The V end lost 3 bases, the J end lost 2 bases, and 12 bases lay between the germline ends. Germline-derived CDR1 and CDR2 are KGHSH and LQKENI. The CDR3 reads CASSPLNDHTDTQYF. In nucleotides, the CDR3 is TGTGCCAGCTCACCTCTTAACGACCACACAGATACGCAGTATTTT.

The sample holds one count of this clone. This chain connects TRBV7-9 to TRBJ1-1; D perhaps matches TRBD1 (6 bases). From germline, CDR1 is SEHNR and CDR2 FQNEAQ (reference sequence). This CDR3 has 12 amino acids. Trimming removed 5 bases from V and 7 bases from J, with 11 bases in between. The CDR3 reads CASSREGGEAFF. In nucleotides, the CDR3 is TGTGCCAGCAGCCGGGAGGGGGGTGAAGCTTTCTTT.

The genes are TRBV7-9 and TRBJ2-7; 11 positions agree with TRBD2. Germline values: CDR1 SEHNR, CDR2 FQNEAQ (reference sequence). CDR3 size: 15 residues. Trimming cost V 5 bases and J 3 bases; bases outside gene matches: 6. The CDR3 DNA is TGTGCCAGCAGCGCCGGGACTAGCGGTAGCTACGAGCAGTACTTC. This gives the protein CASSAGTSGSYEQYF. Full variable domain (rest looked up from reference TRBV7-9 and TRBJ2-7): DTGVSQNPRHKITKRGQNVTFRCDPISEHNRLYWYRQTLGQGPEFLTYFQNEAQLEKSRLLSDRFSAERPKGSFSTLEIQRTEQGDSAMYLCASSAGTSGSYEQYFGPGTRLTVT.

CDR3 in amino acids: CASSFAGGPSEQYF. The CDR3 bases are TGTGCCAGCAGCTTTGCGGGAGGGCCCAGCGAGCAGTACTTC. This chain joins TRBV7-2 and TRBJ2-7; TRBD2 matches 9 bases. Germline values: CDR1 SGHTA, CDR2 FQGNSA. This CDR3 is 14 amino acids long. With 3 bases clipped from V and 6 bases from J, the junction kept 6 bases outside the gene matches.

As DNA, the CDR3 is TGTGCCAGTACTCCTCATGACAGAAACTATGGCTACACCTTC. This sequence encodes CASTPHDRNYGYTF. The chain has TRBV19 and TRBJ1-2; tentative D call: TRBD1 (5 bases). The germline V gene has CDR1 LNHDA and CDR2 SQIVND (reference sequence). The CDR3 length is 14 residues. The V and J ends lost 7 bases and 2 bases respectively, with 14 bases between them.

The rearrangement joins TRBV5-4 to TRBJ1-2; D remains unclear. CDR1 and CDR2 from the germline V gene are SGHNT and YYREEE (reference sequence). Trimming left V 2 bases short and J 6 bases short, with 14 bases between. The CDR3 loop spans 14 amino acids. The CDR3 reads CASSFFVRSDGYTF. The CDR3 DNA reads as TGTGCCAGCAGCTTCTTCGTCCGATCTGATGGCTACACCTTC.

The chain uses TRBV6-4 and TRBJ1-5, with a tentative D call TRBD1 (5 bases). This CDR3 contains 13 residues. In germline, CDR1 is MRHNA, CDR2 SNTAGT. V lost 4 bases and J lost 7, with 11 bases in between. For the CDR3, the DNA is TGTGCCAGCAGTGTGGGGCTTGGGCAGCCCCAGCATTTT. Its translation: CASSVGLGQPQHF.

V gene TRBV19 combines with J gene TRBJ2-7; D gene uncertain. CDR3 size: 11 residues. Germline V CDR1 and CDR2: LNHDA, SQIVND (reference sequence). V lost 6 bases and J 3 bases, leaving 6 bases between the germline ends. The CDR3 loop reads CASRSSYEQYF. CDR3 bases: TGTGCCAGTAGATCGAGCTACGAGCAGTACTTC.

The rearrangement links TRBV28 to TRBJ1-5; D may be TRBD1 (5 bases). Germline V CDR1 and CDR2: MDHEN, SYDVKM. V was shortened by 0 bases and J by 12 bases, with 12 bases between the two germline ends. The CDR3 contains 13 residues. For the CDR3, the DNA is TGTGCCAGCAGTTTATGGGGGGACTCCGTCCAGCATTTT. This translates into CASSLWGDSVQHF.

This chain connects TRBV10-3 to TRBJ1-5, with D maybe TRBD1 (6 bases). CDR3 length equals 15 residues. Germline V gene lookup returns CDR1 ENHRY and CDR2 SYGVKD. V gave up 0 bases and J gave up 4 bases, with 10 bases separating them. In DNA, the CDR3 is TGTGCCATCAGTGAGTCGGGGACATCGAATCAGCCCCAGCATTTT. Translated: CAISESGTSNQPQHF.

The V call is TRBV5-1, the J call TRBJ2-2; maybe TRBD1 (6 bases). CDR1 and CDR2 from the germline V gene are SGHRS and YFSETQ. CDR3 size: 16 residues. With 0 bases removed from V and 1 base from J, the gap between germline ends came to 10 bases. CDR3 residues: CASSLAGRGNTGELFF. The CDR3 DNA follows: TGCGCCAGCAGCTTGGCGGGCAGGGGGAACACCGGGGAGCTGTTTTTT. The full variable domain, rest sourced from reference TRBV5-1 and TRBJ2-2, is KAGVTQTPRYLIKTRGQQVTLSCSPISGHRSVSWYQQTPGQGLQFLFEYFSETQRNKGNFPGRFSGRQFSNSRSEMNVSTLELGDSALYLCASSLAGRGNTGELFFGEGSRLTVL.

The chain has TRBV19 and TRBJ2-1; TRBD2 aligns across 13 bases. This CDR3 is built from 16 residues. J lost 6 bases, V lost 6 bases, and 8 bases had no gene match. The germline V gene encodes CDR1 LNHDA and CDR2 SQIVND (reference sequence). The DNA for the CDR3 is TGTGCCAGTAGGGGACTAGCGGGAACCTTAGGCAATGAGCAGTTCTTC. Its translation is CASRGLAGTLGNEQFF.

The chain joins TRBV6-1 to TRBJ2-6; D gene unclear. Per the germline V gene, CDR1 is MNHNS and CDR2 is SASEGT. With 6 bases removed from V and 0 bases from J, the gap between germline ends came to 9 bases. The CDR3 covers 15 residues. The CDR3 region has the DNA TGTGCCAGCAGAGTTTTGGACTCTGGGGCCAACGTCCTGACTTTC. As protein: CASRVLDSGANVLTF.

V usage is TRBV5-1 and J usage is TRBJ1-1, with D maybe TRBD1 (6 bases). CDR3 size: 14 residues. Per the germline V gene, CDR1 is SGHRS and CDR2 is YFSETQ. V shed 4 bases and J shed 3 bases, with 13 bases lying between them. DNA of the CDR3: TGCGCCAGCAGCGCTACAGGGCTCTACACTGAAGCTTTCTTT. Amino acids: CASSATGLYTEAFF.

V is TRBV2 and J is TRBJ2-5, with 11 bases aligning to TRBD2. CDR1 SNHLY and CDR2 FYNNEI come from the germline V gene. There are 16 residues in the CDR3. J lost 0 bases, V lost 6 bases, and 6 bases had no gene match. Here the CDR3 DNA reads TGTGCCAGCAGATATACTAGCGGGAGCTACCAAGAGACCCAGTACTTC. This encodes CASRYTSGSYQETQYF. The full variable domain, completed using reference TRBV2 and TRBJ2-5, is EPEVTQTPSHQVTQMGQEVILRCVPISNHLYFYWYRQILGQKVEFLVSFYNNEISEKSEIFDDQFSVERPDGSNFTLKIRSTKLEDSAMYFCASRYTSGSYQETQYFGPGTRLLVL.

The CDR3 reads CASSGTGGTLTETQYF. CDR3 in DNA: TGTGCCAGCAGCGGGACAGGGGGGACTCTCACAGAGACCCAGTACTTC. V is TRBV7-9 and J is TRBJ2-5; 11 bases are shared with TRBD1. CDR3 length equals 16 residues. J lost 4 bases, V lost 5 bases, and 9 bases had no gene match. The germline gives CDR1 SEHNR, CDR2 FQNEAQ (reference sequence).

The rearrangement links TRBV28 to TRBJ2-7, with TRBD1 identical over 11 bases. The ends lost 3 bases at V and 6 bases at J; junction bases unmatched: 7. Germline CDR1 and CDR2: MDHEN and SYDVKM. The CDR3 length is 15 residues. CDR3: CASSFPGQGVTEQYF. DNA for the CDR3: TGTGCCAGCAGTTTTCCGGGACAGGGGGTGACCGAGCAGTACTTC.

This chain uses TRBV6-1 with TRBJ2-7; D possibly uses TRBD1 or TRBD2 (7 bases each). Trimming pared 7 bases from V and 3 bases from J, leaving 13 bases between. CDR3 size: 13 residues. CDR1 is MNHNS, CDR2 SASEGT, per germline. CDR3 loop: CASTPGGVYEQYF. The DNA for the CDR3 is TGTGCCAGCACCCCAGGGGGGGTCTACGAGCAGTACTTC.

This clone appeared once. This rearrangement joins TRBV4-1 to TRBJ2-1; 10 bases agree with TRBD2. The CDR3 extends over 15 amino acids. Germline CDR1 and CDR2: MGHRA and YSYEKL. The trim removed 7 bases at V and 2 bases at J, leaving 5 bases unmatched. CDR3 in DNA: TGCGCCAGCAAAAGCGGGAGGGCCCCCTACAATGAGCAGTTCTTC. Amino acids: CASKSGRAPYNEQFF.

This clone has only one observation. The rearrangement joins TRBV11-2 to TRBJ2-3; D not resolved. CDR3 length: 14 residues. Germline assignment: CDR1 SGHAT and CDR2 FQNNGV. The germline V and J ends were trimmed by 0 bases and 6 bases, with 10 bases remaining between them. CDR3 nucleotides: TGTGCCAGCAGCTTAGATCGTCAAGTGGATACGCAGTATTTT. Its translation is CASSLDRQVDTQYF.

The rearrangement joins TRBV18 to TRBJ2-2; D is unresolved. Between the trimmed V and J ends, which lost 3 bases and 8 bases, there was a span of 10 bases. CDR3 length equals 13 residues. Germline loops: CDR1 KGHSH, CDR2 LQKENI. CDR3 loop: CASSPVQPGELFF. Written as DNA, the CDR3 is TGTGCCAGCTCACCGGTCCAGCCTGGGGAGCTGTTTTTT.

The genes are TRBV6-1 and TRBJ2-2, with TRBD2 identical over 7 bases. The J segment lost 7 bases and the V segment lost 6 bases, leaving 11 bases of the junction unmatched. Germline V gene data show CDR1 as MNHNS and CDR2 as SASEGT. The CDR3 spans 15 residues. The CDR3 nucleotides read TGTGCCAGCAGGGGAGGGACTGATGCAAACGGGGAGCTGTTTTTT. Amino acids: CASRGGTDANGELFF.

The V call is TRBV19, the J call TRBJ1-5; the D gene is possibly TRBD1 (6 bases). Germline values: CDR1 LNHDA, CDR2 SQIVND (reference sequence). This CDR3 has 15 residues. Trimming removed 3 bases from V and 6 bases from J, with 15 bases in between. In DNA form, the CDR3 reads TGTGCCAGTAGTATGGGGGCCTTAGCAACTCAGCCCCAGCATTTT. Translated: CASSMGALATQPQHF.

The gene calls are TRBV27 and TRBJ1-2; 7 nucleotides line up with TRBD1. The ends lost 2 bases at V and 6 bases at J; junction bases unmatched: 9. Germline lookup yields CDR1 MNHEY and CDR2 SMNVEV (reference sequence). This CDR3 comprises 15 residues. The CDR3 region is CASSLRSGGSHGYTF. DNA for the CDR3: TGTGCCAGCAGTTTAAGGTCAGGGGGTTCGCATGGCTACACCTTC.

The J gene is TRBJ2-7, the V gene TRBV10-3, with TRBD2 identical over 8 bases. Trimming took 4 bases from V and 5 from J; bases not matched to a gene: 1. Germline values: CDR1 ENHRY, CDR2 SYGVKD. CDR3 length: 12 amino acids. The CDR3 region is CAISVRGDEQYF. The CDR3 nucleotides are TGTGCCATCAGTGTGCGGGGGGACGAGCAGTACTTC.

The V gene is TRBV10-3, the J gene TRBJ2-1; the match to TRBD1 covers 9 bases. This CDR3 comprises 14 residues. Germline loops: CDR1 ENHRY, CDR2 SYGVKD. V trimming: 8 bases; J trimming: 10 bases; junction bases outside the gene matches: 12. The CDR3 DNA reads TGTGCCATCGCAGACAGGGGGGACCCAAACGAGCAGTTCTTC. Translation: CAIADRGDPNEQFF.

This chain uses TRBV7-2 with TRBJ2-5; D is tentatively TRBD1 or TRBD2 (6 bases each). The CDR3 contains 13 residues. V gave up 0 bases and J gave up 13 bases, with 15 bases separating them. Germline values: CDR1 SGHTA, CDR2 FQGNSA. CDR3 coding DNA: TGTGCCAGCAGCTTAGCGCAGGGGTCTAGCGCGTACTTC. Amino acid sequence: CASSLAQGSSAYF.